These 14 T cell receptor beta chains were all obtained from the same sample, sequenced in a study of shared clonotypes between healthy human individuals. The assay was immunoSEQ multiplex PCR, and TCRdb's table has in-frame clones only and misses some. The sample records roughly 1 million clones, 65% to 80% being singletons. The sample comprised memory CD4+ T cells sorted from blood. This sample's subset: CD45RA-negative fraction. These receptors were taken from a man aged 18 to 29 in good health.

J is TRBJ2-2 and V is TRBV6-1, with D perhaps being TRBD1 or TRBD2 (6 bases each). This CDR3 is built from 15 residues. The V gene lost 0 bases and the J gene lost 6 bases, with 11 bases spanning the gap. Per germline, CDR1 MNHNS and CDR2 SASEGT. This chain's CDR3 is CASSEARRGAGELFF. The CDR3, as DNA: TGTGCCAGCAGTGAAGCGCGAAGGGGGGCCGGGGAGCTGTTTTTT.

This chain's CDR3 is CASSNRNYGYTF. The CDR3 DNA sequence: TGCGCCAGCAGCAACAGGAACTATGGCTACACCTTC. This chain uses TRBV10-1 with TRBJ1-2, with D perhaps matching TRBD1 (5 bases). Germline-derived CDR1 and CDR2 are WNHNN and SYGVQD (reference sequence). The germline V and J ends were trimmed by 6 bases and 2 bases, with 7 bases remaining between them. This CDR3 contains 12 residues.

This clone was counted a few times. The V gene is TRBV6-6, the J gene TRBJ2-5, with 10 bases that match TRBD1. The CDR3 is 16 residues long. The ends lost 6 bases at V and 4 bases at J; junction bases unmatched: 11. Germline CDR1 reads MNHNY; CDR2 reads SVGAGI (reference sequence). In DNA form, the CDR3 reads TGTGCCAGCAGCTTAGGGTCTAGGACAGGGGGAGAGACCCAGTACTTC. It is translated as CASSLGSRTGGETQYF.

This clone was picked up one time. Other DNA sequences in the same sample also yield this CDR3. J is TRBJ1-1 and V is TRBV11-2, with D perhaps TRBD1 (6 bases). This CDR3 has 13 amino acids. Germline V gene data show CDR1 as SGHAT and CDR2 as FQNNGV. Trimming took off 2 bases at V and 3 bases at J, with 7 bases between the two ends. CDR3 region: CASSLSGDTEAFF. CDR3 coding DNA: TGTGCCAGCAGCTTATCAGGGGACACTGAAGCTTTCTTT.

V and J are TRBV10-3 and TRBJ2-2; D tentatively reads TRBD1 or TRBD2 (6 bases each). CDR3 length: 14 residues. V was clipped by 9 bases and J by 8 bases, with 19 bases between them. In germline, CDR1 is ENHRY, CDR2 SYGVKD. CDR3 nucleotide sequence: TGTGCCATTACCGGGGGCCCGGGCACTGGGGAGCTGTTTTTT. It translates to CAITGGPGTGELFF.

The CDR3 region is CASSFSGPNQPQHF. As DNA, the CDR3 is TGTGCCAGCAGCTTCTCAGGGCCCAATCAGCCCCAGCATTTT. The chain is built from TRBV7-2 and TRBJ1-5, with D perhaps matching TRBD1 (5 bases). The CDR3 spans 14 residues. Per germline, CDR1 SGHTA and CDR2 FQGNSA. Trimming stripped 3 bases from V and 3 bases from J, with 9 bases between.

The rearrangement joins TRBV30 to TRBJ2-2; 8 bases fit TRBD1. J lost 6 bases, V lost 4 bases, and 4 bases had no gene match. The germline V gene has CDR1 GTSNPN and CDR2 SVGIG (reference sequence). There are 13 residues in the CDR3. The CDR3 DNA reads TGTGCCTGGACTCAGGGGGCAGCCGGGGAGCTGTTTTTT. This codes for CAWTQGAAGELFF. The full variable domain, rest sourced from reference TRBV30 and TRBJ2-2, is SQTIHQWPATLVQPVGSPLSLECTVEGTSNPNLYWYRQAAGRGLQLLFYSVGIGQISSEVPQNLSASRPQDRQFILSSKKLLLSDSGFYLCAWTQGAAGELFFGEGSRLTVL.

The sample holds a few counts of this clone. The chain joins TRBV5-1 to TRBJ1-1, with D possibly being TRBD1 (6 bases). The germline gives CDR1 SGHRS, CDR2 YFSETQ. The CDR3 contains 14 residues. V was shortened by 6 bases and J by 3 bases, with 15 bases between the two germline ends. The CDR3 DNA sequence: TGCGCCAGCACCCTTGCGGCAGGGGACACTGAAGCTTTCTTT. Its translation: CASTLAAGDTEAFF.

On this clone: In the same sample, other DNA sequences code for this CDR3. This rearrangement joins TRBV5-1 to TRBJ1-1, with TRBD1 matching 8 bases. The CDR3 covers 15 residues. CDR1 SGHRS and CDR2 YFSETQ come from the germline V gene. With V trimmed by 0 bases and J by 5 bases, 6 bases remained unmatched. CDR3 in DNA: TGCGCCAGCAGCTTGGAGGGACAGGCAGGGACTGAAGCTTTCTTT. It encodes CASSLEGQAGTEAFF.

The chain employs TRBV9 and TRBJ2-3; 8 bases line up with TRBD2. Germline CDR1 and CDR2: SGDLS and YYNGEE. CDR3 length: 13 amino acids. V lost 6 bases, J lost 3 bases, and 3 bases stayed unmatched. CDR3 loop: CASNPGGTDTQYF. The CDR3 DNA sequence: TGTGCCAGCAACCCGGGGGGGACAGATACGCAGTATTTT.

In its sample, this clone was seen a few times. The chain recombines TRBV6-6 with TRBJ2-1, with D perhaps TRBD2 (5 bases). V lost 2 bases to trimming and J lost 9 bases, with 14 bases between them. The CDR3 extends over 14 amino acids. Germline V lookup: CDR1 MNHNY, CDR2 SVGAGI (reference sequence). The chain's CDR3 is CASSYKEKAAEQFF. CDR3 nucleotides: TGTGCCAGCAGTTACAAGGAAAAAGCGGCTGAGCAGTTCTTC.

This chain joins TRBV4-1 and TRBJ2-3, with 11 bases that match TRBD2. The V and J ends lost 1 base and 4 bases, in that order; junction bases with no gene match: 7. Germline assignment: CDR1 MGHRA and CDR2 YSYEKL. This CDR3 has 17 residues. DNA for the CDR3: TGCGCCAGCAGCCAAGGTCCTCTAGCGGGGGGCTCAGATACGCAGTATTTT. This encodes CASSQGPLAGGSDTQYF.

This chain connects TRBV6-1 to TRBJ1-2; no reliable D call. The CDR3 runs 13 residues. CDR1 MNHNS and CDR2 SASEGT come from the germline V gene. Trimming removed 8 bases from V and 8 bases from J, with 18 bases in between. For the CDR3, the DNA is TGTGCCAGCTCTGAAAGGGAAGCTCAGGGCTACACCTTC. It encodes CASSEREAQGYTF.

The rearrangement joins TRBV9 to TRBJ1-6; 7 bases align to TRBD1. Germline CDR1 and CDR2: SGDLS and YYNGEE. The CDR3 spans 14 residues. The ends lost 3 bases at V and 4 bases at J; junction bases unmatched: 1. The CDR3 DNA follows: TGTGCCAGCAGCGAGACAGGGTATAATTCACCCCTCCACTTT. Its protein is CASSETGYNSPLHF.